This passage covers 30 T cell receptor beta chains from one sample sequenced in a study of T cells in localized non-small cell lung cancer. Method: immunoSEQ multiplex PCR; TCRdb's copy keeps in-frame clones and lacks some. This sample has around 30,000 clones, with more than 75% found just once. The sample was peripheral blood, taken before any cancer treatment. These receptors were obtained from a male donor aged 60 or over with stage II squamous cell lung carcinoma.

With regard to this clone: At the DNA level, this CDR3 is encoded by other sequences in the same sample as well. The chain joins TRBV7-9 to TRBJ1-3; D is ambiguous. CDR3 size: 13 residues. With 1 base removed from V and 1 base from J, the gap between germline ends came to 2 bases. Germline CDR1 SEHNR, CDR2 FQNEAQ (reference sequence). The CDR3 bases are TGTGCCAGCAGCTTAGTTTCTGGAAACACCATATATTTT. Translating gives CASSLVSGNTIYF. Supplemented by reference TRBV7-9 and TRBJ1-3, the full variable domain reads DTGVSQNPRHKITKRGQNVTFRCDPISEHNRLYWYRQTLGQGPEFLTYFQNEAQLEKSRLLSDRFSAERPKGSFSTLEIQRTEQGDSAMYLCASSLVSGNTIYFGEGSWLTVV.

The chain is built from TRBV19 and TRBJ1-2, with 8 bases aligning to TRBD1. The CDR3 contains 14 residues. J was trimmed by 6 bases and V by 5 bases; bases with no gene match: 8. Germline-derived CDR1 and CDR2 are LNHDA and SQIVND (reference sequence). CDR3 nucleotides: TGTGCCAGTAGTTCCCGACAGGGGAGGAATGGCTACACCTTC. As protein: CASSSRQGRNGYTF.

J is TRBJ1-2 and V is TRBV6-5, with D perhaps TRBD1 (6 bases). Germline CDR1 and CDR2: MNHEY and SVGAGI. The CDR3 spans 14 residues. Deletions cut 2 bases from V and 4 bases from J, with 11 bases between. As DNA, the CDR3 is TGTGCCAGCAGTTACGGGGGGCCTGGCTATGGCTACACCTTC. This codes for CASSYGGPGYGYTF.

V usage is TRBV5-4 and J usage is TRBJ2-7, with 13 bases identical to TRBD2. This CDR3 is 15 amino acids long. The germline V gene has CDR1 SGHNT and CDR2 YYREEE (reference sequence). V trimming: 1 base; J trimming: 7 bases; junction bases outside the gene matches: 5. DNA of the CDR3: TGTGCCAGCAGCTTGACTAGCGGGAGGGGAGGGGAGCAGTACTTC. It yields the protein CASSLTSGRGGEQYF.

This chain connects TRBV5-1 to TRBJ2-3; D possibly corresponds to TRBD2 (6 bases). Germline CDR1 reads SGHRS; CDR2 reads YFSETQ. The CDR3 length is 14 residues. V dropped 7 bases and J dropped 0 bases, with 12 bases sitting between them. The CDR3 DNA follows: TGCGCCAGCGGGGGACTCCTTAGCACAGATACGCAGTATTTT. This gives the protein CASGGLLSTDTQYF.

The V call is TRBV4-1, the J call TRBJ2-7; D assignment may be TRBD1 or TRBD2 (5 bases each). This CDR3 contains 15 residues. Deletions cut 0 bases from V and 2 bases from J, with 11 bases between. The germline CDR1 and CDR2 sequences are MGHRA and YSYEKL. The CDR3 DNA reads as TGCGCCAGCAGCCAAGAGGGGGAGCTAGCCTACGAGCAGTACTTC. Its translation is CASSQEGELAYEQYF.

The chain has TRBV25-1 and TRBJ1-1; D gene unclear. The CDR3 has 13 amino acids. The germline V and J ends were trimmed by 4 bases and 3 bases, with 9 bases remaining between them. Looked up from germline, CDR1 is MGHDK and CDR2 is SYGVNS. CDR3 DNA sequence: TGTGCCAGCAGTGGATACGGAGACACTGAAGCTTTCTTT. Its protein is CASSGYGDTEAFF.

This chain uses TRBV21-1 with TRBJ2-3; the table assigns TRBD2, which was not confirmed against the DNA. TRBV21-1 is noted as a pseudogene. The CDR3 loop spans 16 amino acids. CDR3 nucleotide sequence: TGTGCCAGCAGCAAAGAAGCAGAGACTAGCACAGATACGCAGTATTTT. Amino acids: CASSKEAETSTDTQYF.

The genes are TRBV5-1 and TRBJ2-3; D is possibly TRBD2 (6 bases). The germline V gene has CDR1 SGHRS and CDR2 YFSETQ. The CDR3 is 15 residues long. V was cut by 0 bases and J by 1 base, with 9 bases left in between. The CDR3 DNA reads as TGCGCCAGCAGCTTGGGCGGGGCTGGCACAGATACGCAGTATTTT. Translating it yields CASSLGGAGTDTQYF.

The chain combines TRBV9 with TRBJ1-1; no definite D call. Germline CDR1 is SGDLS and CDR2 is YYNGEE. The CDR3 consists of 14 residues. Trimming took 6 bases from V and 1 from J, leaving 13 bases between them. CDR3 in DNA: TGTGCCAGCACCCTCGGGTCCGGGAACACTGAAGCTTTCTTT. This codes for CASTLGSGNTEAFF.

The gene calls are TRBV5-1 and TRBJ2-7; TRBD2 might be the D (6 bases). The CDR3 has 13 residues. V was trimmed by 5 bases and J by 6 bases, leaving 15 bases between them. CDR1 and CDR2 (germline): SGHRS, YFSETQ. The CDR3 reads CASRRESNSEQYF. For the CDR3, the DNA is TGCGCCAGCAGGCGGGAAAGCAACAGCGAGCAGTACTTC.

The rearrangement uses TRBV7-2 and TRBJ1-2, with a possible D match to TRBD1 (6 bases). The CDR3 contains 13 residues. Germline V gives CDR1 SGHTA, CDR2 FQGNSA. V lost 5 bases, J lost 8 bases, and 15 bases lay in between. In nucleotides, the CDR3 is TGTGCCAGCAGCCAACAACAGGGTTTGGGCTACACCTTC. This encodes CASSQQQGLGYTF.

The chain combines TRBV5-6 with TRBJ2-7; the match to TRBD2 covers 8 bases. Trimming removed 3 bases from V and 2 bases from J; junction bases left unmatched: 7. From germline, CDR1 is SGHDT and CDR2 YYEEEE. This CDR3 has 15 amino acids. CDR3 residues: CASSSVGLGAYEQYF. CDR3 coding DNA: TGTGCCAGCAGCTCGGTGGGACTAGGGGCCTACGAGCAGTACTTC. Variable domain in full (rest from reference TRBV5-6 and TRBJ2-7): DAGVTQSPTHLIKTRGQQVTLRCSPKSGHDTVSWYQQALGQGPQFIFQYYEEEERQRGNFPDRFSGHQFPNYSSELNVNALLLGDSALYLCASSSVGLGAYEQYFGPGTRLTVT.

The rearrangement uses TRBV25-1 and TRBJ1-1, with TRBD1 as a possible D gene (5 bases). Per the germline V gene, CDR1 is MGHDK and CDR2 is SYGVNS. V was shortened by 1 base and J by 1 base, with 10 bases between the two germline ends. The CDR3 contains 15 residues. The CDR3 sequence is CASSELGVGNTEAFF. CDR3 DNA sequence: TGTGCCAGCAGTGAATTGGGGGTGGGGAACACTGAAGCTTTCTTT. Supplemented by reference TRBV25-1 and TRBJ1-1, the full variable domain reads EADIYQTPRYLVIGTGKKITLECSQTMGHDKMYWYQQDPGMELHLIHYSYGVNSTEKGDLSSESTVSRIRTEHFPLTLESARPSHTSQYLCASSELGVGNTEAFFGQGTRLTVV.

The chain combines TRBV6-1 with TRBJ2-2, with D uncertain. Germline CDR1 is MNHNS and CDR2 is SASEGT. Between the trimmed V and J ends, which lost 10 bases and 0 bases, there was a span of 12 bases. The CDR3 length is 14 residues. This chain's CDR3 is CAIPGYPNTGELFF. DNA for the CDR3: TGTGCCATCCCCGGGTACCCGAACACCGGGGAGCTGTTTTTT.

CDR3 nucleotides: TGTGCCAGCAGTTTAAGACGGGGACAGCCCTACGAGCAGTACTTC. Its protein is CASSLRRGQPYEQYF. The V and J genes are TRBV27 and TRBJ2-7; 7 nucleotides line up with TRBD1. Germline V gives CDR1 MNHEY, CDR2 SMNVEV (reference sequence). The CDR3 spans 15 residues. Trimming removed 2 bases from V and 2 bases from J; junction bases left unmatched: 6.

J is TRBJ1-5 and V is TRBV6-1; D not resolved. CDR3 length: 15 residues. The V and J ends lost 0 bases and 7 bases respectively, with 13 bases between them. From germline, CDR1 is MNHNS and CDR2 SASEGT. CDR3: CASSEALARRQPQHF. Written as DNA, the CDR3 is TGTGCCAGCAGTGAAGCGCTGGCGCGTCGGCAGCCCCAGCATTTT.

The chain employs TRBV4-1 and TRBJ2-7; no clear D. Germline V lookup: CDR1 MGHRA, CDR2 YSYEKL. The V end lost 0 bases, the J end lost 2 bases, and 11 bases lay between the germline ends. This CDR3 has 15 amino acids. CDR3 in DNA: TGCGCCAGCAGCCAAGATTTCGGCAGTACCTACGAGCAGTACTTC. Its protein is CASSQDFGSTYEQYF.

V usage is TRBV27 and J usage is TRBJ2-2; D not certain. V lost 6 bases to trimming and J lost 0 bases, with 5 bases between them. Germline CDR1 and CDR2: MNHEY and SMNVEV (reference sequence). This CDR3 spans 13 amino acids. The CDR3 region has the DNA TGTGCCAGCAGGGGCGCGAACACCGGGGAGCTGTTTTTT. This translates into CASRGANTGELFF.

This rearrangement joins TRBV10-3 to TRBJ1-1; D possibly corresponds to TRBD1 (5 bases). V was clipped by 0 bases and J by 10 bases, with 21 bases between them. This CDR3 comprises 16 residues. Per germline, CDR1 ENHRY and CDR2 SYGVKD. CDR3 DNA sequence: TGTGCCATCAGTGAGTCGCCCGGGACCTCGGCCGCTGGAGCTTTCTTT. Encoded protein: CAISESPGTSAAGAFF.

This chain connects TRBV11-2 to TRBJ2-7, with no clear D. This CDR3 has 14 residues. Germline lookup yields CDR1 SGHAT and CDR2 FQNNGV. Deletions cut 4 bases from V and 1 base from J, with 11 bases between. The CDR3 loop is CASSSAEWSYEQYF. CDR3 nucleotides: TGTGCCAGCAGCTCCGCTGAGTGGTCCTACGAGCAGTACTTC. Variable domain in full (rest from reference TRBV11-2 and TRBJ2-7): EAGVAQSPRYKIIEKRQSVAFWCNPISGHATLYWYQQILGQGPKLLIQFQNNGVVDDSQLPKDRFSAERLKGVDSTLKIQPAKLEDSAVYLCASSSAEWSYEQYFGPGTRLTVT.

The V call is TRBV19, the J call TRBJ1-1, with D possibly being TRBD1 (6 bases). The V gene lost 5 bases and the J gene lost 4 bases, with 11 bases spanning the gap. This CDR3 is built from 13 residues. Germline CDR1 LNHDA, CDR2 SQIVND (reference sequence). The CDR3 DNA follows: TGTGCCAGTAGTGCCCAGGGGACCACTGAAGCTTTCTTT. This sequence encodes CASSAQGTTEAFF.

This clone came up a few times. The chain recombines TRBV10-2 with TRBJ2-1; D remains ambiguous. The V and J ends lost 7 bases and 5 bases respectively, with 6 bases between them. This CDR3 has 11 amino acids. The germline V gene has CDR1 WSHSY and CDR2 SAAADI. The CDR3 sequence is CASIGHNEQFF. The CDR3, as DNA: TGCGCCAGCATAGGACACAATGAGCAGTTCTTC.

V gene TRBV6-5 combines with J gene TRBJ2-7, with D perhaps given as TRBD1 or TRBD2 (5 bases each). V was shortened by 5 bases and J by 3 bases, with 17 bases between the two germline ends. Germline-derived CDR1 and CDR2 are MNHEY and SVGAGI. The CDR3 runs 15 residues. The CDR3 spells CASSLWYRGDYEQYF. CDR3 nucleotide sequence: TGTGCCAGCAGTCTGTGGTACAGAGGGGACTACGAGCAGTACTTC.

This clone was observed once. The chain uses TRBV5-1 and TRBJ2-2, with 10 bases fitting TRBD2. J gave up 0 bases and V 4 bases, and 3 bases lay outside the gene matches. This CDR3 is built from 16 residues. Germline V CDR1 and CDR2: SGHRS, YFSETQ. The DNA for the CDR3 is TGCGCCAGCAGCCGACTAGCGGGCGCGAACACCGGGGAGCTGTTTTTT. The encoded protein is CASSRLAGANTGELFF.

The rearrangement links TRBV29-1 to TRBJ2-5; the D gene is possibly TRBD2 (7 bases). Trimming stripped 6 bases from V and 5 bases from J, with 13 bases between. Looked up from germline, CDR1 is SQVTM and CDR2 is ANQGSEA. The CDR3 has 12 amino acids. In DNA, the CDR3 is TGCAGCGTGACAGGTAGCGGGGAGACCCAGTACTTC. The encoded protein is CSVTGSGETQYF.

A single count supports this clone. The gene calls are TRBV6-1 and TRBJ2-1, with 8 bases identical to TRBD2. The CDR3 loop spans 15 amino acids. After removal of 2 bases from V and 2 bases from J, the junction contained 2 bases not matched to a gene. Per germline, CDR1 MNHNS and CDR2 SASEGT. For the CDR3, the DNA is TGTGCCAGCAGTGAAATGCGGGGGGCCTACAATGAGCAGTTCTTC. It codes for CASSEMRGAYNEQFF.

This clone is a singleton in its sample. DNA for the CDR3: TGTGCCAGCAGCTCCCTTGGCGTTCCTGCAACTAATGAAAAACTGTTTTTT. This codes for CASSSLGVPATNEKLFF. The rearrangement joins TRBV5-6 to TRBJ1-4, with unresolved D. From germline, CDR1 is SGHDT and CDR2 YYEEEE. The CDR3 totals 17 residues. V was clipped by 3 bases and J by 0 bases, with 15 bases between them.

The chain couples TRBV6-1 to TRBJ2-1; D remains ambiguous. CDR1 is MNHNS, CDR2 SASEGT, per germline. The V end was cut by 4 bases, the J end by 5 bases, with 12 bases between. This CDR3 is 14 amino acids long. This chain's CDR3 is CASSASGFNNEQFF. As DNA, the CDR3 is TGTGCCAGCAGTGCATCCGGGTTCAACAATGAGCAGTTCTTC.

V usage is TRBV7-3 and J usage is TRBJ2-3, with 8 positions matching TRBD1. V shed 5 bases, J shed 4 bases, and the junction held 5 bases outside the gene matches. Germline V gives CDR1 SGHTA, CDR2 FQGTGA. This CDR3 contains 14 residues. The CDR3 nucleotides read TGTGCCAGCAGCCCCCGGACAGGGTCAGATACGCAGTATTTT. This translates into CASSPRTGSDTQYF.